The source of this T cell receptor beta chain is a study of blood T cell repertoires in COVID-19. Authors' analysis steps: Estimated nucleated cell counts came from reference gene primer amplification. Measured with immunoSEQ multiplex PCR; TCRdb has only the in-frame clones, and not every one. The D gene and trimming were derived from the DNA, and the V and J assignments and clone size from that table. Here the sample spans 200,000 to 300,000 clones, approximately 80% being singletons. Germline CDR1 reads LNHDA; CDR2 reads SQIVND (reference sequence). V was cut by 3 bases and J by 6 bases, with 15 bases left in between. This CDR3 has 15 residues.

This chain joins TRBV19 and TRBJ2-4; a weak D match, TRBD2 (6 bases). Material for sequencing was peripheral blood. The clonotype originates from a woman older than 75 with acute or convalescent COVID-19. This chain's CDR3 is CASSMRTGTGNIQYF. In DNA, the CDR3 is TGTGCCAGTAGTATGCGTACCGGGACTGGAAACATTCAGTACTTC.